There are many counts of the clone carrying this TCR beta chain. Its specificity is unknown. Germline V CDR1 and CDR2: SNHLY, FYNNEI. The CDR3 is 15 amino acids. J lost 0 bases, V lost 4 bases, and 1 base had no gene match. Relying on iRepertoire HTBI primers and Arm-PCR of CDR3 regions, the team built TCR beta libraries. TCRdb analysed the multiplex PCR reads with MiXCR anew, one entry per CDR3 protein. The data contain about 400,000 distinct CDR3 sequences, around 20% of them singletons. The sample's time point: persistent/refractory GD, antithyroid drugs over 5 years with positive TRAb. PBMC RNA was the source of the TCR library. EDTA tubes received about 9.3 milliliters of collected peripheral blood. This record comes from a study of regulatory T cells in long-lasting Graves disease. Study summary: The term persistent Graves' disease signified upward of 5 years on antithyroid drugs with positive TSH receptor antibodies.

Broader study findings: Under persistent disease, TRBV28, TRBJ1-2 and TRBJ2-5 were used preferentially.

The sequence was obtained from a female donor with Graves disease. The genes are TRBV2 and TRBJ2-5, with 11 bases lining up with TRBD2. Sequencing used peripheral blood mononuclear cells (PBMCs), obtained when the disease was refractory, from a patient treated with antithyroid drugs. The CDR3 loop reads CASSGTSGYQETQYF. DNA for the CDR3: TGTGCCAGCAGTGGGACTAGCGGGTACCAAGAGACCCAGTACTTC. The complete variable domain, with remaining parts taken from reference TRBV2 and TRBJ2-5, reads EPEVTQTPSHQVTQMGQEVILRCVPISNHLYFYWYRQILGQKVEFLVSFYNNEISEKSEIFDDQFSVERPDGSNFTLKIRSTKLEDSAMYFCASSGTSGYQETQYFGPGTRLLVL.